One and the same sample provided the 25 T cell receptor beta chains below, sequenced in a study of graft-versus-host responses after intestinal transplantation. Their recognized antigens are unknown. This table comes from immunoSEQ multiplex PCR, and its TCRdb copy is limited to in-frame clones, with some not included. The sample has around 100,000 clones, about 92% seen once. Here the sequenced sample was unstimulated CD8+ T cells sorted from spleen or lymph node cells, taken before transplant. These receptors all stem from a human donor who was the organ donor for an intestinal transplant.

The CDR3 loop reads CAWSTGLADPYNEQFF. CDR3 coding DNA: TGTGCCTGGAGCACCGGACTAGCGGATCCCTACAATGAGCAGTTCTTC. The rearrangement links TRBV30 to TRBJ2-1, with TRBD2 identical over 10 bases. The CDR3 length is 16 residues. V was pared by 3 bases and J by 2 bases, with 7 bases of the junction left unmatched. Germline CDR1 GTSNPN, CDR2 SVGIG (reference sequence).

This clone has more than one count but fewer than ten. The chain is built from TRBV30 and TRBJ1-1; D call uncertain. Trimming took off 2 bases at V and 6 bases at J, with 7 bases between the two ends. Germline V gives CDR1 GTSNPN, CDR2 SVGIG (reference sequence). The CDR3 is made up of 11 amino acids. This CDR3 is CAWSRPPEAFF. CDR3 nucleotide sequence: TGTGCCTGGAGTAGGCCTCCTGAAGCTTTCTTT.

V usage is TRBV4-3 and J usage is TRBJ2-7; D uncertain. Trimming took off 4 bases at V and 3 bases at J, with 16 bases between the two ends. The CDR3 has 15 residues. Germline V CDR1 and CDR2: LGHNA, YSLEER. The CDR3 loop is CASSLQPGPYYEQYF. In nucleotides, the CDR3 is TGCGCCAGCAGCCTTCAACCCGGGCCCTACTACGAGCAGTACTTC.

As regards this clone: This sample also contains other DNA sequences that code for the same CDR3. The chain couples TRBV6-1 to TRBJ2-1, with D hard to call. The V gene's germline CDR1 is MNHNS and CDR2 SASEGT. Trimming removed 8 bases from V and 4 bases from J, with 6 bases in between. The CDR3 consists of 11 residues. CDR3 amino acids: CASGRYNEQFF. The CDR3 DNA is TGTGCCAGCGGACGGTACAATGAGCAGTTCTTC.

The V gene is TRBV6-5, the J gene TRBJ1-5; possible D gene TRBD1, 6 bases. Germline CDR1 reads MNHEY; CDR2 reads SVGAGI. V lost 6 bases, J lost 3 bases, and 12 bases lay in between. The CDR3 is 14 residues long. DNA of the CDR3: TGTGCCAGCAGACCACAGGGACTCAATCAGCCCCAGCATTTT. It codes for CASRPQGLNQPQHF.

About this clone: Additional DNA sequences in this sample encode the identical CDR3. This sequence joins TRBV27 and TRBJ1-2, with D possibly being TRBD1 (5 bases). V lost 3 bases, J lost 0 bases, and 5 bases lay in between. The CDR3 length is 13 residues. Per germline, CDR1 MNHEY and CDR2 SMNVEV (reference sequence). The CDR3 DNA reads TGTGCCAGCAGTTTGACAGCTAACTATGGCTACACCTTC. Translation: CASSLTANYGYTF.

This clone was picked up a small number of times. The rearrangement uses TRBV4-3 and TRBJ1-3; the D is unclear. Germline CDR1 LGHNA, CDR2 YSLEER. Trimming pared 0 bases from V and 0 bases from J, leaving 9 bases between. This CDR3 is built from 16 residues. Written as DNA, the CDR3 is TGCGCCAGCAGCCAAGACCGACGGGGCTCTGGAAACACCATATATTTT. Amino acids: CASSQDRRGSGNTIYF.

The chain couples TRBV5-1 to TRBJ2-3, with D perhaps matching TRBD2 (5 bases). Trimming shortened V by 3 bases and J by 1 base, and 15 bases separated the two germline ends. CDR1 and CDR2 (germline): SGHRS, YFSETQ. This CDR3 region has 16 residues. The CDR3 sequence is CASSYRAQRRTDTQYF. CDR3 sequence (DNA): TGCGCCAGCAGCTACCGTGCCCAGCGGCGCACAGATACGCAGTATTTT.

The CDR3 here is CASSLTVGQSTYGYTF. In DNA form, the CDR3 reads TGTGCCAGCAGCTTAACGGTAGGACAGTCCACCTATGGCTACACCTTC. The chain has TRBV7-6 and TRBJ1-2, with D perhaps TRBD1 (6 bases). Germline CDR1 and CDR2: SGHVS and FNYEAQ. Deletions cut 2 bases from V and 4 bases from J, with 17 bases between. The CDR3 is 16 amino acids.

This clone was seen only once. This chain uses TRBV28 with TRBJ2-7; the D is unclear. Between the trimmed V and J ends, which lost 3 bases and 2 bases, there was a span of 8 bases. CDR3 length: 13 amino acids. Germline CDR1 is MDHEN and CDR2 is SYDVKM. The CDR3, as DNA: TGTGCCAGCAGTTTTTCGGGCGCCTACGAGCAGTACTTC. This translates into CASSFSGAYEQYF.

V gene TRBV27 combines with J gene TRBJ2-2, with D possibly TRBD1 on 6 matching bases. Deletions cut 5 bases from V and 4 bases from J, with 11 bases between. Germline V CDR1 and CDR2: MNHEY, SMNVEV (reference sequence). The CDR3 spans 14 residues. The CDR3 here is CASSMGTLTGELFF. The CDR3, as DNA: TGTGCCAGCAGTATGGGGACACTCACCGGGGAGCTGTTTTTT.

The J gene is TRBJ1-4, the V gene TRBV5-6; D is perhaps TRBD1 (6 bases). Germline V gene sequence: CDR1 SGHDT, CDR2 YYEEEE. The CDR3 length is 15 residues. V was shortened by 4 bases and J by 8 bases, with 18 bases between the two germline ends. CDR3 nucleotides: TGTGCCAGCAGCCCCCGGTGGGGGGCGGGAGAAAAACTGTTTTTT. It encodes CASSPRWGAGEKLFF.

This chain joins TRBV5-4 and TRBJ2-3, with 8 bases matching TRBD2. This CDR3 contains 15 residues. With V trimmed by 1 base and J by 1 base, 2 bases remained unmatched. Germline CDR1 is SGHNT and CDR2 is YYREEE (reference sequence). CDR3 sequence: CASSLRREGTDTQYF. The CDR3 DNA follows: TGTGCCAGCAGCTTGAGGCGGGAGGGCACAGATACGCAGTATTTT.

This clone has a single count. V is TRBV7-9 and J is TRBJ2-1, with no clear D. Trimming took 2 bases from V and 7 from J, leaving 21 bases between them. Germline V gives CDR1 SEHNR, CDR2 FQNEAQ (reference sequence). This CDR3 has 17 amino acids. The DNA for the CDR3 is TGTGCCAGCAGCTTACCACTCGGTCTTGCTGCAAAAAATGAGCAGTTCTTC. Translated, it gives CASSLPLGLAAKNEQFF.

CDR3: CASSPSGEGVNTIYF. The DNA of the CDR3 is TGTGCCAGCAGTCCCTCTGGGGAGGGGGTGAACACCATATATTTT. The J gene is TRBJ1-3, the V gene TRBV28; tentative D call: TRBD1 (6 bases). CDR3 length equals 15 residues. CDR1 and CDR2 from the germline V gene are MDHEN and SYDVKM. V gave up 5 bases and J gave up 7 bases, with 18 bases separating them.

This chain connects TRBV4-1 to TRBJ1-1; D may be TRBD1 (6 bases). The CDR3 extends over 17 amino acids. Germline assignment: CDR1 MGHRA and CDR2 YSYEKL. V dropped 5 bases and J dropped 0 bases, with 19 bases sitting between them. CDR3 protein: CASSGSSRGWLNTEAFF. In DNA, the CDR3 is TGCGCCAGCAGCGGAAGCTCAAGGGGGTGGTTGAACACTGAAGCTTTCTTT.

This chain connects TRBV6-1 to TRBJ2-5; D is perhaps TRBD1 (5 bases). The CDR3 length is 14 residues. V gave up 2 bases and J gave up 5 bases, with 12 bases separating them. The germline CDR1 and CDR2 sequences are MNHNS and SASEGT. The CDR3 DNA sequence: TGTGCCAGCAGTGAATTAGTCAGGGTGGAGACCCAGTACTTC. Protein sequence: CASSELVRVETQYF.

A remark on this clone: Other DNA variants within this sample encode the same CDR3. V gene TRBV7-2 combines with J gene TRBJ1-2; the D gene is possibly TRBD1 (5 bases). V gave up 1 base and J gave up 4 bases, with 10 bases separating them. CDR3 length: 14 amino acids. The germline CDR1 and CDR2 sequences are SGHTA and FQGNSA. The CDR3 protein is CASSLGWGGYGYTF. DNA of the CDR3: TGTGCCAGCAGCTTAGGGTGGGGGGGCTATGGCTACACCTTC. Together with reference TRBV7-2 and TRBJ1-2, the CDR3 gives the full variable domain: GAGVSQSPSNKVTEKGKDVELRCDPISGHTALYWYRQSLGQGLEFLIYFQGNSAPDKSGLPSDRFSAERTGGSVSTLTIQRTQQEDSAVYLCASSLGWGGYGYTFGSGTRLTVV.

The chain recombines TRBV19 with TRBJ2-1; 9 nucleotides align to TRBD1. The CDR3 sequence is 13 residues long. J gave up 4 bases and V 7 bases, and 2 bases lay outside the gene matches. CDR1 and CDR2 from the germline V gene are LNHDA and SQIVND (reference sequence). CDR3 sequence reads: CASIGTGYNEQFF. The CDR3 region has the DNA TGTGCCAGTATAGGGACAGGGTACAATGAGCAGTTCTTC.

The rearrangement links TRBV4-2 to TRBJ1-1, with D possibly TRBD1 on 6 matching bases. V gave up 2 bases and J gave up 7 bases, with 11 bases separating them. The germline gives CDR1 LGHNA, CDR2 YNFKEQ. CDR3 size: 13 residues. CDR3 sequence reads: CASSQQGQSEAFF. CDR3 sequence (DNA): TGTGCCAGCAGCCAACAAGGACAGAGTGAAGCTTTCTTT.

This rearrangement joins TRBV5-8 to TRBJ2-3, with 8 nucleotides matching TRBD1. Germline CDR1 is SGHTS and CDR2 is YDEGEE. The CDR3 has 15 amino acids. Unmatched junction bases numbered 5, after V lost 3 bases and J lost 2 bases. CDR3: CASSSYRGDTDTQYF. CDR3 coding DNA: TGTGCCAGCAGCTCCTACAGGGGGGACACAGATACGCAGTATTTT.

The CDR3 DNA is TGTGCCAGCAGAACTCTAGCGGGAGAGACCCAGTACTTC. Translating gives CASRTLAGETQYF. This sequence joins TRBV7-9 and TRBJ2-5; 8 nucleotides line up with TRBD2. Germline CDR1 SEHNR, CDR2 FQNEAQ (reference sequence). V trimming: 6 bases; J trimming: 4 bases; junction bases outside the gene matches: 4. The CDR3 length is 13 residues.

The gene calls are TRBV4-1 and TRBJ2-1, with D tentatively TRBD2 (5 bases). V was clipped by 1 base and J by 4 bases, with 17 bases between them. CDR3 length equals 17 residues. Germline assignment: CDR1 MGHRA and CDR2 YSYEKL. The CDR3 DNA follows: TGCGCCAGCAGCCAAGTCCGGCTCCAACGGGAATACAATGAGCAGTTCTTC. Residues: CASSQVRLQREYNEQFF.

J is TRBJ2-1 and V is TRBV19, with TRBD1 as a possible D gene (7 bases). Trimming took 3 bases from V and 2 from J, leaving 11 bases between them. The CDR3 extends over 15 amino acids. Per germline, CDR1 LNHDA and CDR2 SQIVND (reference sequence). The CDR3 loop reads CASSMAGGTYNEQFF. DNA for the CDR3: TGTGCCAGTAGTATGGCAGGGGGGACCTACAATGAGCAGTTCTTC.

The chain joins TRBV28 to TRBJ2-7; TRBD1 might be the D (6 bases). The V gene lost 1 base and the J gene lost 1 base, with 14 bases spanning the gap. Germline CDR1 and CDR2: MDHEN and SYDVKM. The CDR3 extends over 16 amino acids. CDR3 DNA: TGTGCCAGCAGTTTATCACTGGACAGCGTATCCTACGAGCAGTACTTC. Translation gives CASSLSLDSVSYEQYF.